The 25 T cell receptor beta chains in this list originate from one sample, sequenced in a study of blood T cell repertoires in COVID-19. Sequencing used immunoSEQ multiplex PCR; TCRdb keeps in-frame clones, though not all of them. Of 80,000 or so clones listed, roughly nine tenths are singletons. Material: peripheral blood. The source is a woman aged 60-75 years with acute or convalescent COVID-19.

This rearrangement joins TRBV12-3 or TRBV12-4 to TRBJ2-3; D gene ambiguous. V was pared by 3 bases and J by 2 bases, with 3 bases between. The CDR3 contains 12 residues. The CDR3, as DNA: TGTGCCAGCAGTTTCATCACAGATACGCAGTATTTT. This codes for CASSFITDTQYF.

This clone was picked up one time. The CDR3 DNA sequence: TGTGCCACCGGGGGGGTTGCTAGCACAGATACGCAGTATTTT. It codes for CATGGVASTDTQYF. V and J are TRBV19 and TRBJ2-3, with 8 bases matching TRBD2. V lost 10 bases, J lost 0 bases, and 6 bases stayed unmatched. The CDR3 sequence is 14 residues long. Germline V gene data show CDR1 as LNHDA and CDR2 as SQIVND (reference sequence).

This clone was detected a few times. The CDR3 region has the DNA TGTGCCAGCTCACCTGAGGCCGGACAGGGCTCACCCCTCCACTTT. Its translation is CASSPEAGQGSPLHF. The rearrangement links TRBV18 to TRBJ1-6; 8 bases line up with TRBD1. The trim removed 3 bases at V and 10 bases at J, leaving 8 bases unmatched. The CDR3 is 15 residues long. Germline V gene data show CDR1 as KGHSH and CDR2 as LQKENI.

The chain recombines TRBV12-3 or TRBV12-4 with TRBJ1-4, with D possibly matching TRBD1 (5 bases). The CDR3 totals 13 residues. Between the trimmed V and J ends, which lost 5 bases and 7 bases, there was a span of 11 bases. The CDR3 DNA reads TGTGCCAGCAGTCCTGGGGGAGGTGAAAAACTGTTTTTT. Translating gives CASSPGGGEKLFF.

This chain joins TRBV7-3 and TRBJ2-7; D remains unclear. The V gene lost 1 base and the J gene lost 3 bases, with 10 bases spanning the gap. Germline CDR1 SGHTA, CDR2 FQGTGA. This CDR3 has 14 amino acids. This chain's CDR3 is CASSLNGPGYEQYF. Here the CDR3 DNA reads TGTGCCAGCAGCTTAAATGGGCCAGGCTACGAGCAGTACTTC.

This chain links TRBV5-6 with TRBJ1-2; 9 bases fit TRBD1. Looked up from germline, CDR1 is SGHDT and CDR2 is YYEEEE. V lost 6 bases and J lost 7; bases outside the gene matches: 4. The CDR3 has 12 amino acids. CDR3 residues: CASNGQGFGYTF. The CDR3 DNA follows: TGTGCCAGCAACGGACAGGGGTTTGGCTACACCTTC.

V usage is TRBV2 and J usage is TRBJ1-5; a weak D match, TRBD1 (5 bases). The V end lost 4 bases, the J end lost 0 bases, and 10 bases lay between the germline ends. Per germline, CDR1 SNHLY and CDR2 FYNNEI. The CDR3 is made up of 15 amino acids. The CDR3 bases are TGTGCCAGCAGTGGCGGGGGTTATAGCAATCAGCCCCAGCATTTT. Its translation: CASSGGGYSNQPQHF.

The chain recombines TRBV7-6 with TRBJ1-3; D uncertain. V was trimmed by 2 bases and J by 0 bases, leaving 8 bases between them. CDR3 length: 15 amino acids. The germline V gene encodes CDR1 SGHVS and CDR2 FNYEAQ. This CDR3 is CASSLTRSSGNTIYF. CDR3 sequence (DNA): TGTGCCAGCAGCTTAACACGGAGCTCTGGAAACACCATATATTTT. Based on the CDR3 plus reference TRBV7-6 and TRBJ1-3, the full variable domain is GAGVSQSPRYKVTKRGQDVALRCDPISGHVSLYWYRQALGQGPEFLTYFNYEAQQDKSGLPNDRFSAERPEGSISTLTIQRTEQRDSAMYRCASSLTRSSGNTIYFGEGSWLTVV.

The sample holds one count of this clone. The chain uses TRBV7-9 and TRBJ2-5; D might be TRBD2 (5 bases). CDR1 SEHNR and CDR2 FQNEAQ come from the germline V gene (reference sequence). The ends were cut back, 5 bases at V and 5 bases at J, with 15 bases in the middle. The CDR3 is 14 residues long. CDR3 in DNA: TGTGCCAGCAGCCTAGGACGGGATCGGGAGACCCAGTACTTC. Its protein is CASSLGRDRETQYF. The full variable domain, in which reference TRBV7-9 and TRBJ2-5 provide the parts outside the CDR3, is DTGVSQNPRHKITKRGQNVTFRCDPISEHNRLYWYRQTLGQGPEFLTYFQNEAQLEKSRLLSDRFSAERPKGSFSTLEIQRTEQGDSAMYLCASSLGRDRETQYFGPGTRLLVL.

The gene calls are TRBV2 and TRBJ1-4; D may be TRBD1 (5 bases). From germline, CDR1 is SNHLY and CDR2 FYNNEI. The CDR3 has 15 amino acids. V was shortened by 0 bases and J by 8 bases, with 13 bases between the two germline ends. CDR3 in DNA: TGTGCCAGCAGTGAAGCGCTAGGACGGGGGGAAAAACTGTTTTTT. Amino acids: CASSEALGRGEKLFF.

The chain links TRBV6-2 or TRBV6-3 to TRBJ1-2; maybe TRBD1 (6 bases). Germline V gene lookup returns CDR1 MNHEY and CDR2 SVGEGT. Trimming stripped 5 bases from V and 8 bases from J, with 21 bases between. The CDR3 covers 15 residues. CDR3 amino acids: CASSTPQGWGTGYTF. The CDR3, as DNA: TGTGCCAGCAGTACCCCACAGGGATGGGGTACGGGCTACACCTTC.

The chain recombines TRBV2 with TRBJ1-5, with no clear D. Trimming pared 7 bases from V and 5 bases from J, leaving 15 bases between. This CDR3 is built from 14 residues. Germline V lookup: CDR1 SNHLY, CDR2 FYNNEI. CDR3 DNA sequence: TGTGCCAGCACCACCATGAGGGTAGATCAGCCCCAGCATTTT. Translated, it gives CASTTMRVDQPQHF.

The rearrangement links TRBV30 to TRBJ1-1, with a tentative D call TRBD1 (5 bases). The CDR3 runs to 12 residues. V was clipped by 0 bases and J by 10 bases, with 12 bases between them. Germline V gene data show CDR1 as GTSNPN and CDR2 as SVGIG (reference sequence). The CDR3 spells CAWSVLAGRAFF. For the CDR3, the DNA is TGTGCCTGGAGTGTACTAGCAGGGCGAGCTTTCTTT.

This clone showed up just once. The V call is TRBV19, the J call TRBJ1-1; TRBD1 matches 7 bases. Per germline, CDR1 LNHDA and CDR2 SQIVND (reference sequence). The CDR3 runs 16 residues. Trimming took 6 bases from V and 5 from J; bases not matched to a gene: 15. CDR3 in amino acids: CASSQTGRTFGTEAFF. DNA of the CDR3: TGTGCCAGTAGCCAGACAGGGAGGACTTTTGGGACTGAAGCTTTCTTT.

The sample holds one count of this clone. The chain carries TRBV5-4 and TRBJ2-7; 8 nucleotides line up with TRBD1. Germline-derived CDR1 and CDR2 are SGHNT and YYREEE (reference sequence). J was trimmed by 4 bases and V by 1 base; bases with no gene match: 16. The length of the CDR3 is 18 residues. CDR3 DNA sequence: TGTGCCAGCAGCTTGTTAGGACAGGGACCGACTAGGCGATACGAGCAGTACTTC. It encodes CASSLLGQGPTRRYEQYF. The variable domain in full, with the rest retrieved from reference TRBV5-4 and TRBJ2-7, is ETGVTQSPTHLIKTRGQQVTLRCSSQSGHNTVSWYQQALGQGPQFIFQYYREEENGRGNFPPRFSGLQFPNYSSELNVNALELDDSALYLCASSLLGQGPTRRYEQYFGPGTRLTVT.

This sequence joins TRBV6-6 and TRBJ2-7, with D tentatively TRBD2 (6 bases). CDR3 length: 12 residues. Between the trimmed V and J ends, which lost 6 bases and 4 bases, there was a span of 10 bases. Germline V gene lookup returns CDR1 MNHNY and CDR2 SVGAGI (reference sequence). The CDR3 reads CASSPGLYEQYF. The CDR3 DNA reads as TGTGCCAGCAGCCCGGGACTTTACGAGCAGTACTTC.

The chain has TRBV5-1 and TRBJ2-7; 11 nucleotides align to TRBD1. Germline V CDR1 and CDR2: SGHRS, YFSETQ. The CDR3 totals 15 residues. The V segment lost 0 bases and the J segment 3 bases; nucleotides outside the gene matches: 2. The CDR3 sequence: CASSLGGTGGYEQYF. Written as DNA, the CDR3 is TGCGCCAGCAGCTTGGGAGGGACAGGGGGCTACGAGCAGTACTTC.

CDR3 sequence: CSVGGYETQYF. The DNA of the CDR3 is TGCAGCGTTGGAGGGTACGAGACCCAGTACTTC. The chain has TRBV29-1 and TRBJ2-5; D possibly corresponds to TRBD2 (5 bases). This CDR3 is 11 amino acids long. From germline, CDR1 is SQVTM and CDR2 ANQGSEA. The V end lost 4 bases, the J end lost 5 bases, and 8 bases lay between the germline ends.

The rearrangement uses TRBV6-5 and TRBJ1-3; maybe TRBD1 (6 bases). The V end lost 7 bases, the J end lost 0 bases, and 10 bases lay between the germline ends. This CDR3 is 14 amino acids long. Germline loops: CDR1 MNHEY, CDR2 SVGAGI. CDR3 protein: CASTRTVSGNTIYF. Written as DNA, the CDR3 is TGTGCCAGCACCCGGACAGTCTCTGGAAACACCATATATTTT.

The rearrangement uses TRBV11-2 and TRBJ2-7; 7 bases are a match to TRBD1. Germline V gene data show CDR1 as SGHAT and CDR2 as FQNNGV. V trimming: 0 bases; J trimming: 6 bases; junction bases outside the gene matches: 11. This CDR3 contains 16 residues. The CDR3: CASSLDAGTAYAEQYF. CDR3 DNA sequence: TGTGCCAGCAGCTTAGACGCCGGGACAGCTTATGCCGAGCAGTACTTC.

The chain combines TRBV24-1 with TRBJ2-3; D is uncertain. This CDR3 has 15 amino acids. With 5 bases removed from V and 3 bases from J, the gap between germline ends came to 14 bases. Germline values: CDR1 KGHDR, CDR2 SFDVKD. The chain's CDR3 is CATSGRGGATDTQYF. The DNA of the CDR3 is TGTGCCACCAGTGGCCGAGGCGGAGCAACAGATACGCAGTATTTT.

The chain is built from TRBV4-2 and TRBJ1-2, with 7 nucleotides matching TRBD1. The V gene's germline CDR1 is LGHNA and CDR2 YNFKEQ. The CDR3 loop spans 15 amino acids. V was clipped by 1 base and J by 4 bases; unmatched bases: 6. The CDR3 nucleotides are TGTGCCAGCAGCCAAGGACAGGGAGAAGGCTATGGCTACACCTTC. Its protein product is CASSQGQGEGYGYTF.

This chain uses TRBV18 with TRBJ1-5; D remains unclear. The CDR3 is 15 residues long. The germline CDR1 and CDR2 sequences are KGHSH and LQKENI. V dropped 3 bases and J dropped 0 bases, with 9 bases sitting between them. The CDR3 bases are TGTGCCAGCTCACCGTCGGAGGCTAGCAATCAGCCCCAGCATTTT. Translating gives CASSPSEASNQPQHF.

The V call is TRBV19, the J call TRBJ2-6; tentatively, D is TRBD1 (5 bases). V lost 6 bases to trimming and J lost 0 bases, with 6 bases between them. Germline V CDR1 and CDR2: LNHDA, SQIVND (reference sequence). The CDR3 totals 14 residues. The CDR3 region is CASRRGSGANVLTF. For the CDR3, the DNA is TGTGCCAGTAGAAGGGGCTCTGGGGCCAACGTCCTGACTTTC.

This clone has only a few counts. This chain connects TRBV24-1 to TRBJ2-3; D unclear. CDR1 and CDR2 (germline): KGHDR, SFDVKD. The CDR3 is 13 residues long. V lost 2 bases to trimming and J lost 3 bases, with 5 bases between them. Here the CDR3 reads CATSDSRTDTQYF. The CDR3 nucleotides are TGTGCCACCAGTGATTCCAGGACAGATACGCAGTATTTT.